These T cell receptor beta chains were read from a single sample in a study of blood T cell repertoires in COVID-19. Some clones are missing from TCRdb's copy, which holds only in-frame ones; the method was immunoSEQ multiplex PCR. The sample lists under 100,000 clones, about 85% seen once, with roughly 25% in the top ten. The source material was peripheral blood. All receptors derive from an elderly man with active or convalescent COVID-19. Both conserved end residues are part of each CDR3. D genes are given only for firm matches. Clone size is given for some rows only: seen once, a few or many times, or a class if the clone is expanded.

>NA|TRBV6-5|NA|TRBJ1-2|13
CAIQPGGGYGYTF
TGTGCTATCCAACCGGGGGGCGGGTATGGCTACACCTTC
>NA|TRBV12-3/TRBV12-4|NA|TRBJ2-1|11
CASSLGPREVF
TGTGCCAGCAGTTTAGGGCCGAGAGAGGTCTTC
>few|TRBV7-2|TRBD1|TRBJ1-2|15
CASNQGVGANYGYTF
TGTGCCAGCAATCAGGGGGTCGGGGCTAACTATGGCTACACCTTC
>NA|TRBV29-1|NA|TRBJ2-1|15
CSVEEYQGPYNEQFF
TGCAGCGTTGAAGAGTACCAGGGTCCCTACAATGAGCAGTTCTTC
>NA|TRBV10-1|TRBD1|TRBJ1-1|15
CASSRGGGFGTEAFF
TGCGCCAGCAGCCGCGGAGGGGGCTTTGGCACTGAAGCTTTCTTT
>NA|TRBV6-1|NA|TRBJ1-5|17
CASSASWGGVSNQPQHF
TGTGCCAGCAGTGCTTCGTGGGGGGGGGTCAGCAATCAGCCCCAGCATTTT
>NA|TRBV11-2|NA|TRBJ1-3|14
CASSLSRAGNTIYF
TGTGCCAGCAGCTTGAGCAGGGCTGGAAACACCATATATTTT
>NA|TRBV3-1/TRBV3-2|TRBD1|TRBJ1-2|14
CASSLWTGVEGYTF
TGTGCCAGCAGCCTATGGACAGGGGTGGAGGGCTACACCTTC
>NA|TRBV11-1|TRBD2|TRBJ2-1|15
CASSLGASGAAEQFF
TGTGCCAGCAGCTTAGGGGCTAGCGGGGCCGCCGAGCAGTTCTTC
>NA|TRBV19|TRBD1|TRBJ1-3|15
CASSGRTGAGNTIYF
TGTGCCAGTAGTGGGCGGACAGGGGCTGGAAACACCATATATTTT
>NA|TRBV7-2|NA|TRBJ2-2|15
CASSLWTMNTGELFF
TGTGCCAGCAGCTTATGGACTATGAACACCGGGGAGCTGTTTTTT
>NA|TRBV6-6|TRBD2|TRBJ2-7|16
CASSGGTSGGAYEQYF
TGTGCCAGCAGTGGGGGGACTAGCGGGGGTGCCTACGAGCAGTACTTC
>few|TRBV7-9|TRBD2|TRBJ2-3|14
CASSPRTSSRRQYF
TGTGCCAGCAGCCCCCGGACTAGCTCAAGGCGGCAGTATTTT
>NA|TRBV6-2/TRBV6-3|NA|TRBJ1-2|12
CASTPPGGGYTF
TGTGCCAGCACCCCACCCGGGGGTGGCTACACCTTC
>NA|TRBV4-1|TRBD1|TRBJ1-6|17
CASSQPSQGAGNSPLHF
TGCGCCAGCAGCCAACCTTCCCAGGGGGCAGGAAATTCACCCCTCCACTTT
>NA|TRBV6-2/TRBV6-3|NA|TRBJ2-5|17
CASSDGALRAFQETQYF
TGTGCCAGCAGTGACGGCGCCTTGAGGGCCTTCCAAGAGACCCAGTACTTC
>NA|TRBV10-3|TRBD1|TRBJ1-2|15
CAISESTGAFYGYTF
TGTGCCATCAGTGAGTCAACAGGGGCGTTCTATGGCTACACCTTC
>NA|TRBV2|NA|TRBJ2-5|13
CASGPDNQETQYF
TGTGCCAGCGGTCCGGACAACCAAGAGACCCAGTACTTC
>NA|TRBV11-2|NA|TRBJ1-3|16
CASSSHRVGSGNTIYF
TGTGCCAGCAGCTCACACCGTGTTGGCTCTGGAAACACCATATATTTT
>NA|TRBV9|TRBD1|TRBJ2-1|18
CASSVGGQALSNNIEQFF
TGTGCCAGCAGCGTAGGCGGACAGGCCCTTTCTAACAATATTGAGCAGTTCTTC
>NA|TRBV3-1/TRBV3-2|TRBD1|TRBJ2-1|16
CASSQARDRGNNEQFF
TGTGCCAGCAGCCAAGCCCGGGACAGGGGCAACAATGAGCAGTTCTTC
>NA|TRBV7-9|NA|TRBJ1-4|14
CASSLRQNNEKLFF
TGTGCCAGCAGCTTAAGACAGAATAATGAAAAACTGTTTTTT
>NA|TRBV12-3/TRBV12-4|NA|TRBJ1-1|11
CASSLTGEAFF
TGTGCCAGCAGTTTGACTGGGGAAGCTTTCTTT
>NA|TRBV5-1|TRBD2|TRBJ2-3|15
CASSLAAGGADTQYF
TGCGCCAGCAGCTTGGCAGCGGGGGGGGCAGATACGCAGTATTTT
>few|TRBV6-2/TRBV6-3|NA|TRBJ1-3|15
CASSPPSHSGNTIYF
TGTGCCAGCAGCCCTCCTTCACACTCTGGAAACACCATATATTTT
>NA|TRBV6-5|TRBD1|TRBJ1-6|14
CASSPTGVNSPLHF
TGTGCCAGCAGTCCGACAGGGGTTAATTCACCCCTCCACTTT
>NA|TRBV28|TRBD1|TRBJ1-5|15
CASSSRDRGDQPQHF
TGTGCCAGCAGTTCCCGGGACAGGGGCGATCAGCCCCAGCATTTT
>NA|TRBV6-5|TRBD1|TRBJ1-6|14
CASRGTGLNSPLHF
TGTGCCAGCAGGGGGACAGGCCTTAATTCACCCCTCCACTTT
>NA|TRBV9|TRBD2|TRBJ2-1|20
CASSPYGTSGGASAYNEQFF
TGTGCCAGCAGCCCATATGGGACTAGCGGGGGGGCTAGCGCCTACAATGAGCAGTTCTTC
>NA|TRBV20-1|NA|TRBJ2-1|16
CSASKEPRDSYNEQFF
TGCAGTGCTAGTAAGGAGCCCAGGGACTCCTACAATGAGCAGTTCTTC
>NA|TRBV4-2|NA|TRBJ2-7|17
CASSQGGALGGAKEQYF
TGTGCCAGCAGCCAAGGCGGGGCACTAGGGGGGGCCAAAGAGCAGTACTTC
>NA|TRBV19|TRBD1|TRBJ1-5|15
CASSPIQGGLQPQHF
TGTGCCAGTAGTCCCATCCAGGGGGGCCTACAGCCCCAGCATTTT
>NA|TRBV11-3|TRBD1|TRBJ1-2|13
CASSGQEIYGYTF
TGTGCCAGCAGCGGACAGGAGATCTATGGCTACACCTTC
>NA|TRBV7-6|NA|TRBJ1-3|16
CASTPGRATSGNTIYF
TGTGCCAGCACCCCCGGCAGGGCTACCTCTGGAAACACCATATATTTT
>NA|TRBV6-1|TRBD1|TRBJ1-6|15
CASSSGQGLNSPLHF
TGTGCCAGCAGTTCGGGACAGGGGTTGAATTCACCCCTCCACTTT
>NA|TRBV19|TRBD1|TRBJ1-4|16
CASRSGQGATNEKLFF
TGTGCCAGTAGATCTGGACAGGGCGCAACTAATGAAAAACTGTTTTTT
>NA|TRBV21-1|NA|TRBJ2-5|16
CASSKAPTENQETQYF
TGTGCCAGCAGCAAAGCGCCGACAGAAAACCAAGAGACCCAGTACTTC
>NA|TRBV28|TRBD1|TRBJ1-6|15
CASTATGGYNSPLHF
TGTGCCAGCACTGCAACAGGGGGCTATAATTCACCCCTCCACTTT
>few|TRBV5-1|NA|TRBJ1-5|15
CASSLEFGSNQPQHF
TGCGCCAGCAGCTTAGAATTCGGGAGCAATCAGCCCCAGCATTTT
>few|TRBV28|NA|TRBJ1-3|14
CASSLAAYGNTIYF
TGTGCCAGCAGTTTAGCGGCGTATGGAAACACCATATATTTT
>NA|TRBV19|NA|TRBJ1-5|15
CASSIDFLTNQPQHF
TGTGCCAGTAGTATCGACTTTCTCACCAATCAGCCCCAGCATTTT
>few|TRBV28|TRBD1|TRBJ1-4|14
CASSLGQINEKLFF
TGTGCCAGCAGTTTGGGACAGATTAATGAAAAACTGTTTTTT
>NA|TRBV5-6|NA|TRBJ1-3|15
CASSSKGFSGNTIYF
TGTGCCAGCAGCTCAAAGGGGTTCTCTGGAAACACCATATATTTT
>few|TRBV6-2/TRBV6-3|TRBD1|TRBJ2-7|13
CASSPDRVGLGYF
TGTGCCAGCAGCCCGGACAGGGTAGGCCTGGGGTACTTC
>NA|TRBV27|TRBD2|TRBJ2-3|15
CASRLPGGSGGAQYF
TGTGCCAGCAGACTCCCGGGGGGCAGCGGGGGTGCGCAGTATTTT
>NA|TRBV15|TRBD1|TRBJ2-3|16
CATSRQLGQSQDTQYF
TGTGCCACCAGCAGACAATTGGGACAGAGTCAAGATACGCAGTATTTT
>NA|TRBV20-1|NA|TRBJ2-3|13
CSASGGRTDTQYF
TGCAGTGCTAGTGGGGGCCGCACAGATACGCAGTATTTT
>NA|TRBV3-1/TRBV3-2|TRBD2|TRBJ2-5|18
CASSQVASGGAFQETQYF
TGTGCCAGCAGCCAAGTGGCTAGCGGGGGGGCGTTTCAAGAGACCCAGTACTTC
>NA|TRBV7-9|TRBD1|TRBJ2-5|14
CASSLAGGFQTQYF
TGTGCCAGCAGCTTGGCAGGGGGCTTCCAGACCCAGTACTTC
>NA|TRBV5-1|TRBD1|TRBJ2-7|17
CASSLRIRGQGFDEQYF
TGCGCCAGCAGCTTGCGAATTCGGGGACAGGGTTTCGACGAGCAGTACTTC
>NA|TRBV6-5|NA|TRBJ2-2|14
CASRRVVRDGELFF
TGTGCCAGCAGGAGAGTAGTTCGGGACGGGGAGCTGTTTTTT
>NA|TRBV1|NA|TRBJ2-7|16
CTSSPPLRLDFYEQYF
TGCACCAGCAGCCCCCCACTAAGACTAGATTTCTACGAGCAGTACTTC
>NA|TRBV5-4|NA|TRBJ2-3|14
CASSFGLSTDTQYF
TGTGCCAGCAGCTTTGGACTGAGCACAGATACGCAGTATTTT